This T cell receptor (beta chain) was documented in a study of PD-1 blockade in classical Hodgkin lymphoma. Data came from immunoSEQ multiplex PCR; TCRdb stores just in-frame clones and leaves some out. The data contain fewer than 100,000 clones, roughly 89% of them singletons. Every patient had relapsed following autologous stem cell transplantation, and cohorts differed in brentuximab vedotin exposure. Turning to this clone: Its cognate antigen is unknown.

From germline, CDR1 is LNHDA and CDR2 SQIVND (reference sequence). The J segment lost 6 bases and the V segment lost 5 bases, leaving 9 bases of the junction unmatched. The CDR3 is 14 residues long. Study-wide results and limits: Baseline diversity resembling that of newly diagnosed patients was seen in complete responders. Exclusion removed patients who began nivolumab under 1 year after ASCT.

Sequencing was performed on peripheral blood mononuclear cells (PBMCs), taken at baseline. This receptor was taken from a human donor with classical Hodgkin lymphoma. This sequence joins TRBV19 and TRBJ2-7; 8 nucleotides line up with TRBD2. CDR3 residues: CASSPRTSLLEQYF. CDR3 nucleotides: TGTGCCAGTAGTCCCCGGACTAGCCTCCTCGAGCAGTACTTC.